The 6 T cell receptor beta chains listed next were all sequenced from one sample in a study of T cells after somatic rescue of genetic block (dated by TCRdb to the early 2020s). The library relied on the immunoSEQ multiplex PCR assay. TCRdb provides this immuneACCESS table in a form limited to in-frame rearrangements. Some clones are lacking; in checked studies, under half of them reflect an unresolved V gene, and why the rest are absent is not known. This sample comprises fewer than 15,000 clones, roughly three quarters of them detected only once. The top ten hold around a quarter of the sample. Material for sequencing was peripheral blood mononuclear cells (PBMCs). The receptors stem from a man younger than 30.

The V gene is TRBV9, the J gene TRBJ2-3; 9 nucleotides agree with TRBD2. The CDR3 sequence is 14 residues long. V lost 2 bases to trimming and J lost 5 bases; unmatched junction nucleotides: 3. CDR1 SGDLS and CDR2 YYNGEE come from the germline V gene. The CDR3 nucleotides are TGTGCCAGCAGCGTCCGCGGGAGGGAAGATACGCAGTATTTT. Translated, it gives CASSVRGREDTQYF.

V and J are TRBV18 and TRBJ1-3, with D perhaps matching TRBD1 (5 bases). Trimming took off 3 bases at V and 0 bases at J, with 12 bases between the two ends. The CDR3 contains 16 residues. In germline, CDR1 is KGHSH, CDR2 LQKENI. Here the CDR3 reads CASSPVGQDSGNTIYF. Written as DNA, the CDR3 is TGTGCCAGCTCACCCGTGGGGCAGGACTCTGGAAACACCATATATTTT.

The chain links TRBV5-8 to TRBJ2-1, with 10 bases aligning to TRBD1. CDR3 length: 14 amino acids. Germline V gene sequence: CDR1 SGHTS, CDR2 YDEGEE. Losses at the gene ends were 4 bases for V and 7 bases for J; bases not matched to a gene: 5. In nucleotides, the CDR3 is TGTGCCAGCAGCCGCGGACAGGGGGGGAATGAGCAGTTCTTC. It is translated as CASSRGQGGNEQFF.

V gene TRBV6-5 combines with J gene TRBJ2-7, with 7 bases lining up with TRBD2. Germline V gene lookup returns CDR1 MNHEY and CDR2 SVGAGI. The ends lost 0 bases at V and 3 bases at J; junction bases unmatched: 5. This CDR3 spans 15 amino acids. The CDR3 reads CASSYSMLAVYEQYF. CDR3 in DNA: TGTGCCAGCAGTTACTCGATGCTAGCGGTCTACGAGCAGTACTTC.

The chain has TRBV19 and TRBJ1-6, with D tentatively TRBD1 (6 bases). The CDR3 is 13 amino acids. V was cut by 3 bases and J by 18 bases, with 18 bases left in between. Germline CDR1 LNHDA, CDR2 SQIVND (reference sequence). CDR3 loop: CASSIATGARHHF. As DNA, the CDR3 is TGTGCCAGTAGTATTGCCACGGGGGCACGACACCACTTT. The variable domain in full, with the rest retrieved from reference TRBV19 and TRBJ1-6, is DGGITQSPKYLFRKEGQNVTLSCEQNLNHDAMYWYRQDPGQGLRLIYYSQIVNDFQKGDIAEGYSVSREKKESFPLTVTSAQKNPTAFYLCASSIATGARHHFGNGTRLTVT.

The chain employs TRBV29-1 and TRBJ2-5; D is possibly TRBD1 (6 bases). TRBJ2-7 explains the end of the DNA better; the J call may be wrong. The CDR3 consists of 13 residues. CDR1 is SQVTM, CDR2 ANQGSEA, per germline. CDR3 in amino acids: CSVSVQGSYEQYF. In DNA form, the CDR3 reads TGCAGCGTATCGGTACAGGGTAGCTACGAGCAGTACTTC.